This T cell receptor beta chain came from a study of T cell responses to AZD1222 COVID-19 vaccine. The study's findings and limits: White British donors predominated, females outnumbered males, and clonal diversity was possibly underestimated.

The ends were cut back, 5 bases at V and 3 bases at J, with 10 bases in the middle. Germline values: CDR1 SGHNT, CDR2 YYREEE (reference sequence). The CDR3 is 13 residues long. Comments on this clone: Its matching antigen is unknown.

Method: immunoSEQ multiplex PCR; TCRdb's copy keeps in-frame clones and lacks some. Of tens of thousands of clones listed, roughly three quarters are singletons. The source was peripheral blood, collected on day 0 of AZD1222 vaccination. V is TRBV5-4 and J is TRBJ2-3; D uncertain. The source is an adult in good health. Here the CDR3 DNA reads TGTGCCAGCAGGTCTATCGGTACAGATACGCAGTATTTT. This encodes CASRSIGTDTQYF.